These T cell receptor beta chains were read from a single sample in a study of naive and memory T cell subsets. TCRdb reprocessed the UMI-ligation and nested PCR reads via MiXCR and lists one record per CDR3 protein. In the table there are about 22,000 distinct CDR3 sequences, 7% to 10% of which are singletons. Sequencing used central memory CD8+ T cells from blood. These receptors were obtained from a human donor in good health. Each CDR3 is given without its conserved first and last residue.

length: 13
V: TRBV7-6
J: TRBJ1-4
CDR3: ASSRTDLVDEKLF

length: 10
V: TRBV9
J: TRBJ2-2
CDR3: ASSVVTGELF

length: 10
V: TRBV29-1
J: TRBJ2-7
CDR3: SVDGGDYEQY

length: 14
V: TRBV27
J: TRBJ2-5
CDR3: ASSLSLAETQETQY

length: 14
V: TRBV6-2/TRBV6-3
J: TRBJ1-5
CDR3: ASSYSPDRVNEPQH

length: 13
V: TRBV14
J: TRBJ2-1
CDR3: ASSQVGSSYNEQF

length: 12
V: TRBV6-4
J: TRBJ2-6
CDR3: ASSVDSGANVLT

length: 12
V: TRBV6-4
J: TRBJ1-5
CDR3: ASSDSTGGQPQH

length: 15
V: TRBV19
J: TRBJ2-5
CDR3: ASSIDVTPDYQETQY

length: 14
V: TRBV27
J: TRBJ2-3
CDR3: ASSLWLAGVGNTQY

length: 12
V: TRBV6-1
J: TRBJ1-5
CDR3: ASSLSGEVEPQH

length: 12
V: TRBV6-1
J: TRBJ1-5
CDR3: ASSEGTENQPQH

length: 12
V: TRBV20-1
J: TRBJ2-5
CDR3: SARDEGGWETQY

length: 13
V: TRBV5-1
J: TRBJ1-4
CDR3: ASSEAWLSGEKLF

length: 13
V: TRBV4-1
J: TRBJ1-5
CDR3: ASSQDPGWGQPQH

length: 10
V: TRBV10-3
J: TRBJ2-7
CDR3: AISDSSYEQY

length: 11
V: TRBV10-3
J: TRBJ2-7
CDR3: AISETGAYEQY

length: 9
V: TRBV20-1
J: TRBJ2-7
CDR3: SAQDAYEQY

length: 13
V: TRBV19
J: TRBJ2-7
CDR3: ASSPGDGPAYEQY

length: 11
V: TRBV12-3/TRBV12-4
J: TRBJ1-1
CDR3: ASSLNRITEAF

length: 15
V: TRBV9
J: TRBJ2-3
CDR3: ASSVDSGTLNTDTQY

length: 15
V: TRBV4-3
J: TRBJ1-4
CDR3: ASSQDGTATLNEKLF

length: 13
V: TRBV14
J: TRBJ2-7
CDR3: ASSHYGQGRNEQY

length: 12
V: TRBV5-6
J: TRBJ1-2
CDR3: ASSLITGVYGYT

length: 14
V: TRBV5-1
J: TRBJ1-4
CDR3: ASSLVVQAPNEKLF

length: 10
V: TRBV28
J: TRBJ1-1
CDR3: ASAGWETEAF

length: 12
V: TRBV20-1
J: TRBJ1-1
CDR3: SARWEGGDTEAF

length: 10
V: TRBV27
J: TRBJ2-1
CDR3: ASSSGSSEQF

length: 15
V: TRBV7-8
J: TRBJ1-1
CDR3: ASSVPGQGPMNTEAF

length: 11
V: TRBV19
J: TRBJ2-7
CDR3: ATRRTGHYEQY

length: 9
V: TRBV27
J: TRBJ2-7
CDR3: ASSFLGEQY

length: 12
V: TRBV20-1
J: TRBJ1-5
CDR3: SARDRVGNQPQH

length: 13
V: TRBV5-1
J: TRBJ2-7
CDR3: ASTPPDSGTGEQY

length: 12
V: TRBV20-1
J: TRBJ2-1
CDR3: SAPTSGRHNEQF

length: 13
V: TRBV6-2/TRBV6-3
J: TRBJ2-1
CDR3: ASSLRLAGGNEQF

length: 13
V: TRBV15
J: TRBJ2-7
CDR3: ATSREVSFSYEQY

length: 10
V: TRBV5-1
J: TRBJ2-1
CDR3: ASSLAVNEQF

length: 11
V: TRBV11-3
J: TRBJ2-2
CDR3: ASSLDFAGELF

length: 12
V: TRBV12-5
J: TRBJ2-7
CDR3: ASGPGGSAYEQY

length: 10
V: TRBV6-2/TRBV6-3
J: TRBJ2-1
CDR3: ASSFTSAEQF

length: 12
V: TRBV7-6
J: TRBJ1-1
CDR3: ASSAQSGGTEAF

length: 12
V: TRBV28
J: TRBJ2-1
CDR3: ASSPLRFDNEQF

length: 13
V: TRBV15
J: TRBJ2-1
CDR3: ATSRGAGGLNEQF

length: 11
V: TRBV27
J: TRBJ2-7
CDR3: ASSLAGHREQY

length: 13
V: TRBV27
J: TRBJ2-7
CDR3: ASSLLLAGSYEQY

length: 11
V: TRBV7-2
J: TRBJ2-3
CDR3: ASREAGTDTQY

length: 12
V: TRBV4-1
J: TRBJ2-1
CDR3: ASSPDVLAREQF

length: 13
V: TRBV28
J: TRBJ2-7
CDR3: ASSQPWTGHYEQY

length: 13
V: TRBV12-3/TRBV12-4
J: TRBJ2-1
CDR3: AIVYLARLGNEQF

length: 14
V: TRBV4-3
J: TRBJ2-3
CDR3: ASSQDYAGGPDTQY

length: 13
V: TRBV4-1
J: TRBJ2-7
CDR3: ASSRTGTATYEQY

length: 11
V: TRBV10-3
J: TRBJ2-7
CDR3: AINGDYSYEQY

length: 15
V: TRBV28
J: TRBJ2-1
CDR3: ASRSGTSGSFFHEQF

length: 12
V: TRBV5-5
J: TRBJ2-7
CDR3: ASSLGGISGEQY

length: 12
V: TRBV4-1
J: TRBJ1-5
CDR3: ASSRTGSDQPQH

length: 13
V: TRBV28
J: TRBJ1-5
CDR3: ASSPIRGANQPQH

length: 11
V: TRBV27
J: TRBJ1-1
CDR3: ASSPSHRTEAF